These 13 T cell receptor beta chains originate from one sample sequenced in a study of Graves' ophthalmopathy and Graves' hyperthyroidism. Amplified material comprised TCR beta CDR3 regions derived from RNA transcripts. HTBI primers served in a first-round RT-PCR, which a second-round multiplex PCR followed. TCRdb redid the calling of the multiplex PCR reads with MiXCR, one entry per CDR3 protein. Here the sample spans 52,000 or so distinct CDR3 sequences, 45% to 55% being singletons. The specimen sequenced was peripheral blood. These receptors originate from an adult woman with Graves' ophthalmopathy.

This clonotype has a count of ten or more. The chain uses TRBV15 and TRBJ1-1; 9 bases agree with TRBD1. The ends lost 1 base at V and 2 bases at J; junction bases unmatched: 8. Germline V gene sequence: CDR1 LNHNV, CDR2 YYDKDF (reference sequence). The CDR3 is made up of 17 amino acids. In DNA form, the CDR3 reads TGTGCCACCAGCAGAGGACGGGACAGGGCCTTAAACACTGAAGCTTTCTTT. Its protein is CATSRGRDRALNTEAFF.

This clonotype was found many times. The CDR3 protein is CASSMGVGVPSLAKNIQYF. The CDR3 DNA is TGTGCCAGTAGTATGGGGGTGGGAGTGCCCTCCTTAGCCAAAAACATTCAGTACTTC. This chain uses TRBV19 with TRBJ2-4; D may be TRBD1 or TRBD2 (5 bases each). The CDR3 is 19 amino acids. Germline V CDR1 and CDR2: LNHDA, SQIVND (reference sequence). The ends were cut back, 3 bases at V and 0 bases at J, with 21 bases in the middle.

This clonotype was picked up many times. A much bigger clone sits one base away, suggesting this may be a read error. The chain couples TRBV6-2 or TRBV6-3 to TRBJ1-2; D call uncertain. This CDR3 comprises 9 residues. Germline assignment: CDR1 MNHEY and CDR2 SVGEGT. For the CDR3, the DNA is TGTGCCAGCAGTTATGGCCACACCTTC. This sequence encodes CASSYGHTF.

V gene TRBV7-8 combines with J gene TRBJ1-1; unclear D gene. There are 12 residues in the CDR3. Germline V lookup: CDR1 SGHVS, CDR2 FQNEAQ. Trimming stripped 6 bases from V and 8 bases from J, with 13 bases between. The CDR3 coding sequence is TGTGCCAGCAGTGTAAAAGGAAGGGAAGCTTTCTTT. This codes for CASSVKGREAFF.

This clonotype has a count of ten or more. V and J are TRBV28 and TRBJ2-5; D is ambiguous. V was pared by 4 bases and J by 5 bases, with 8 bases between. The CDR3 extends over 12 amino acids. Germline-derived CDR1 and CDR2 are MDHEN and SYDVKM. In DNA form, the CDR3 reads TGTGCCAGCAGTTATCTGGGGGAGACCCAGTACTTC. It translates to CASSYLGETQYF.

This clonotype was seen ten or more times. V is TRBV29-1 and J is TRBJ2-7, with 9 bases fitting TRBD1. Germline V lookup: CDR1 SQVTM, CDR2 ANQGSEA. V lost 6 bases, J lost 4 bases, and 16 bases stayed unmatched. This CDR3 has 16 residues. In DNA form, the CDR3 reads TGCAGCGTCGCCGACAGGGGGTCTTGGATAAATTACGAGCAGTACTTC. The encoded protein is CSVADRGSWINYEQYF.

CDR3 nucleotides: TGTGCCATCAGTGAGTCCATAGCGGGTGATGCTTCGGCCAAAAACATTCAGTACTTC. It specifies CAISESIAGDASAKNIQYF. The rearrangement joins TRBV10-3 to TRBJ2-4, with TRBD2 matching over 7 bases. There are 19 residues in the CDR3. Germline V gene sequence: CDR1 ENHRY, CDR2 SYGVKD. Trimming cost V 0 bases and J 1 base; bases outside gene matches: 12.

This sequence joins TRBV28 and TRBJ2-1; 7 nucleotides align to TRBD2. With 5 bases clipped from V and 7 bases from J, the junction kept 11 bases outside the gene matches. This CDR3 region has 15 residues. Germline CDR1 MDHEN, CDR2 SYDVKM. CDR3 region: CASSARLAPRNEQFF. The CDR3 DNA follows: TGTGCCAGCAGTGCCCGACTAGCTCCTCGTAATGAGCAGTTCTTC.

V and J are TRBV7-3 and TRBJ2-3; D ambiguous. Trimming pared 8 bases from V and 0 bases from J, leaving 9 bases between. The V gene's germline CDR1 is SGHTA and CDR2 FQGTGA. This CDR3 has 13 residues. DNA of the CDR3: TGTGCCAGCGTTCGCGGTAGCACAGATACGCAGTATTTT. The encoded protein is CASVRGSTDTQYF.

As regards this clonotype: A single base separates this from a much larger clone, so it may be a read error. The chain has TRBV7-9 and TRBJ2-2, with D tentatively TRBD2 (6 bases). CDR3 length: 13 amino acids. Germline V CDR1 and CDR2: SEHNR, FQNEAQ (reference sequence). CDR3 residues: CASSPRGTGGLFF. The CDR3 nucleotides read TGTGCCAGCAGTCCCCGTGGCACCGGGGGGCTGTTTTTT.

This clonotype was detected ten times or more. The chain has TRBV5-6 and TRBJ1-1; possibly TRBD1 for D (5 bases). There are 12 residues in the CDR3. CDR1 SGHDT and CDR2 YYEEEE come from the germline V gene. The germline V and J ends were trimmed by 2 bases and 7 bases, with 9 bases remaining between them. The CDR3 loop is CASSLPQGEAFF. DNA for the CDR3: TGTGCCAGCAGCTTACCCCAGGGTGAAGCTTTCTTT.

This clonotype came up many times. V is TRBV4-2 and J is TRBJ1-2; D uncertain. This CDR3 contains 13 residues. V dropped 0 bases and J dropped 8 bases, with 10 bases sitting between them. The germline V gene has CDR1 LGHNA and CDR2 YNFKEQ. In DNA, the CDR3 is TGTGCCAGCAGCCAAGAGGAGCGCGGGGGCTACACCTTC. Translated, it gives CASSQEERGGYTF.

Notes on this clonotype: The missing conserved phenylalanine or tryptophan at the end of this CDR3 makes a read error likely. The DNA is left out, because the CDR3 cannot be placed on it with certainty; the CDR3 is given as TCRdb lists it. This rearrangement joins TRBV14 to TRBJ2-7; TRBD2, as called in the table, went unchecked against the DNA. Including both end residues, the CDR3 is 14 amino acids long. The V gene's germline CDR1 is SGHDN and CDR2 FVKESK. CDR3 loop: CASSHQTSDYEQCC.